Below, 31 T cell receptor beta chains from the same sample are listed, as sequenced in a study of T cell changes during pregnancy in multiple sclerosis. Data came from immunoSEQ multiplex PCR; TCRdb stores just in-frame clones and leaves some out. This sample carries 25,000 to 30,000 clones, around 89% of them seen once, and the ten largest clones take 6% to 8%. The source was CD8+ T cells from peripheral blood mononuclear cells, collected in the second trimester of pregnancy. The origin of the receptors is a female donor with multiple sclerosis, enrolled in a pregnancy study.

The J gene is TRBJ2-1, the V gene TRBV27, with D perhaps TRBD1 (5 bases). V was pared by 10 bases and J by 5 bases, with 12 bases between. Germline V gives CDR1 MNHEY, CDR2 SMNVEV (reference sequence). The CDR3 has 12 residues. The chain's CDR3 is CATKGRDNEQFF. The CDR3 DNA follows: TGTGCCACCAAAGGCAGGGACAATGAGCAGTTCTTC.

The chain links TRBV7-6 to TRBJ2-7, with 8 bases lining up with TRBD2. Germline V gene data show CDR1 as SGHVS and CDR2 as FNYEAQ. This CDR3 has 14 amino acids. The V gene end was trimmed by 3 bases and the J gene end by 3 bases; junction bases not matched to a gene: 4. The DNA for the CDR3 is TGTGCCAGCAGCTTTATAAGCGGGGGCTACGAGCAGTACTTC. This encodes CASSFISGGYEQYF.

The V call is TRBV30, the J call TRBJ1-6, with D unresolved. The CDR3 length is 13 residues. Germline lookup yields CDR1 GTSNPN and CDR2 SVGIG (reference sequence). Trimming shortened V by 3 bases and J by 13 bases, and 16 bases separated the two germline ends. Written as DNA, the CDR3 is TGTGCCTGGAGGGCCGCGGGTGGGGAGCCCCTCCACTTT. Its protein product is CAWRAAGGEPLHF. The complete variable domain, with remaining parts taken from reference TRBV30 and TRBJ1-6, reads SQTIHQWPATLVQPVGSPLSLECTVEGTSNPNLYWYRQAAGRGLQLLFYSVGIGQISSEVPQNLSASRPQDRQFILSSKKLLLSDSGFYLCAWRAAGGEPLHFGNGTRLTVT.

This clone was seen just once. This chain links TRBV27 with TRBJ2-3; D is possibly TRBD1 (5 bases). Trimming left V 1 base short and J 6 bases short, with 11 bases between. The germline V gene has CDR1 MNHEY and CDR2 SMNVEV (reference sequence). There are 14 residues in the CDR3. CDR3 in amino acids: CASSLLRGSDTQYF. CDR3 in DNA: TGTGCCAGCAGTTTATTAAGGGGTAGCGATACGCAGTATTTT.

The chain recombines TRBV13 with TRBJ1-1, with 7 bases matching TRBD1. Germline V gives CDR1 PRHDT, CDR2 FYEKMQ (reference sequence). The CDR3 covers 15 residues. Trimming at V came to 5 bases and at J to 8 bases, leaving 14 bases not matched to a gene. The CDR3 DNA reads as TGTGCCAGCAGCCGAGGGGGGCAGGGGGTGCCCGAAGCTTTCTTT. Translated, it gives CASSRGGQGVPEAFF. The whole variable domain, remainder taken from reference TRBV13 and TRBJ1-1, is AAGVIQSPRHLIKEKRETATLKCYPIPRHDTVYWYQQGPGQDPQFLISFYEKMQSDKGSIPDRFSAQQFSDYHSELNMSSLELGDSALYFCASSRGGQGVPEAFFGQGTRLTVV.

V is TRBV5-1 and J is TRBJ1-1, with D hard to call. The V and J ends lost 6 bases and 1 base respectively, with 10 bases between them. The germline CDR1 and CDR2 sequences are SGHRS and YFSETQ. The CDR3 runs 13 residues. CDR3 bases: TGCGCCAGCAACGAGGGTGGGAACACTGAAGCTTTCTTT. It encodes CASNEGGNTEAFF. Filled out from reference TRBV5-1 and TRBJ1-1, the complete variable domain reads KAGVTQTPRYLIKTRGQQVTLSCSPISGHRSVSWYQQTPGQGLQFLFEYFSETQRNKGNFPGRFSGRQFSNSRSEMNVSTLELGDSALYLCASNEGGNTEAFFGQGTRLTVV.

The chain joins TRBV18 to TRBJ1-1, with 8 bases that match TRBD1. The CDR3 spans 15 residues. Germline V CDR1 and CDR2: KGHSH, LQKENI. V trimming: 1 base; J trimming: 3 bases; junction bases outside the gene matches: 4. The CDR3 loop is CASSPQDRVYTEAFF. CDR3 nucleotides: TGTGCCAGCTCACCACAGGACAGGGTGTACACTGAAGCTTTCTTT.

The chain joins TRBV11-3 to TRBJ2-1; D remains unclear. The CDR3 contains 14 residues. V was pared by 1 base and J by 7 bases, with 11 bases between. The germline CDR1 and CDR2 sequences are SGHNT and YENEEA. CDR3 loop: CASSLALKRNEQFF. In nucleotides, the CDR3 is TGTGCCAGCAGCTTAGCCCTTAAGAGAAATGAGCAGTTCTTC.

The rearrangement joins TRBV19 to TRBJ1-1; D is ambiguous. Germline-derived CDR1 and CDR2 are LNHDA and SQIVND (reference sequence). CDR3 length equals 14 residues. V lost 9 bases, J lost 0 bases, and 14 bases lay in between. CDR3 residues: CARAGLCLNTEAFF. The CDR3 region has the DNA TGTGCCAGAGCAGGTCTCTGTTTGAACACTGAAGCTTTCTTT.

The CDR3 DNA sequence: TGTGCCAGCAGTGGAGGGGGCCCCAATCAGCCCCAGCATTTT. Residues: CASSGGGPNQPQHF. The chain links TRBV27 to TRBJ1-5, with TRBD1 matching over 7 bases. The CDR3 totals 14 residues. Losses at the gene ends were 5 bases for V and 3 bases for J; bases not matched to a gene: 4. The germline gives CDR1 MNHEY, CDR2 SMNVEV (reference sequence).

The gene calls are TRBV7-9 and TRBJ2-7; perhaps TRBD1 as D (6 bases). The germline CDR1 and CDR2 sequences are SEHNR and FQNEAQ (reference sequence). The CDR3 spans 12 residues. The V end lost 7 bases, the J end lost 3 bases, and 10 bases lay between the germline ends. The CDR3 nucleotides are TGTGCCAGCACACAGGGTAACTACGAGCAGTACTTC. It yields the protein CASTQGNYEQYF.

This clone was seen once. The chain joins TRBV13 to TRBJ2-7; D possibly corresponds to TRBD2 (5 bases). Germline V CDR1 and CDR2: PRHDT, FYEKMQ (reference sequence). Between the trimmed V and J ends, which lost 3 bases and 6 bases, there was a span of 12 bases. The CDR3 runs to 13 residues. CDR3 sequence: CASSLNEGAEQYF. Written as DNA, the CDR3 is TGTGCCAGCAGCTTGAACGAGGGTGCCGAGCAGTACTTC.

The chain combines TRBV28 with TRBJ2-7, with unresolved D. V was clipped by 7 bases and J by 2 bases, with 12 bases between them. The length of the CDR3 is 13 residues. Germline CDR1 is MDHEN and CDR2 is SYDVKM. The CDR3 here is CASNPQKTYEQYF. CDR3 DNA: TGTGCCAGCAACCCCCAGAAAACCTACGAGCAGTACTTC.

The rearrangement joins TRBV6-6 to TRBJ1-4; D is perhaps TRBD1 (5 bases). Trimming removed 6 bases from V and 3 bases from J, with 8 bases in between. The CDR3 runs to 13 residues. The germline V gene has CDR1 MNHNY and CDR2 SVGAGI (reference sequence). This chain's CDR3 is CASRQEPNEKLFF. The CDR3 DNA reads TGTGCCAGCAGACAGGAGCCTAATGAAAAACTGTTTTTT.

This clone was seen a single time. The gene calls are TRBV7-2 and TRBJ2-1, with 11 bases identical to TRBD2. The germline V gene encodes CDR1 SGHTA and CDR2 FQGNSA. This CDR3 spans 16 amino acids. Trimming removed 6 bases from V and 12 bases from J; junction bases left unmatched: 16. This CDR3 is CASSPSPSGRSSWQFF. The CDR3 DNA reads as TGTGCCAGCAGTCCCAGTCCTAGCGGGAGGTCCTCTTGGCAGTTCTTC.

For the CDR3, the DNA is TGCAGCGCTAGTCAAGGGGAAGGGGGCGAGCAGTACTTC. Translated, it gives CSASQGEGGEQYF. The rearrangement uses TRBV29-1 and TRBJ2-7; D is possibly TRBD1 (6 bases). Per germline, CDR1 SQVTM and CDR2 ANQGSEA. This CDR3 spans 13 amino acids. The V end lost 7 bases, the J end lost 6 bases, and 19 bases lay between the germline ends.

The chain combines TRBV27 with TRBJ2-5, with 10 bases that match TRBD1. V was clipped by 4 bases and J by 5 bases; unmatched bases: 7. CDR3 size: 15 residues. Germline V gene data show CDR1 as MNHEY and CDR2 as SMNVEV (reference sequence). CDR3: CASSSVGTGDETQYF. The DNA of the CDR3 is TGTGCCAGCAGTTCCGTAGGGACAGGGGATGAGACCCAGTACTTC.

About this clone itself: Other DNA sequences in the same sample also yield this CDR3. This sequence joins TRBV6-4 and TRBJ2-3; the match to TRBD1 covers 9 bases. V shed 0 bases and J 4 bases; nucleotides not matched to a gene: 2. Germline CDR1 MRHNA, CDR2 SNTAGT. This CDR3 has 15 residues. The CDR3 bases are TGTGCCAGCAGTGACTCAACAGGGGGCGCAGATACGCAGTATTTT. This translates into CASSDSTGGADTQYF.

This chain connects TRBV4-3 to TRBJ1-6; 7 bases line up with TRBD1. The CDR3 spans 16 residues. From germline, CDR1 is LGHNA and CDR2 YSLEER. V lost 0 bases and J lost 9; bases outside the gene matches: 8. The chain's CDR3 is CASSQDLGTEASPLHF. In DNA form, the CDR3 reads TGCGCCAGCAGCCAAGATCTGGGGACAGAAGCTTCACCCCTCCACTTT.

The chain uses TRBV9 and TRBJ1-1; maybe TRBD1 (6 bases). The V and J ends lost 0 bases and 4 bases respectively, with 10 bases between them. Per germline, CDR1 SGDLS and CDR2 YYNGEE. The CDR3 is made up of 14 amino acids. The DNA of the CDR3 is TGTGCCAGCAGCGTAGAGGGGGTGGGCACTGAAGCTTTCTTT. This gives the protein CASSVEGVGTEAFF.

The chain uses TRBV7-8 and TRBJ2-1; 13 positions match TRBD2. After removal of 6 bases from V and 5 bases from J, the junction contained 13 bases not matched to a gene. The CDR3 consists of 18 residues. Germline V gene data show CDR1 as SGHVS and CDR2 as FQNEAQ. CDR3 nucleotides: TGTGCCAGCAGTCCCGCACTAGCGGGGGGGCCTTTGAACAATGAGCAGTTCTTC. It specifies CASSPALAGGPLNNEQFF.

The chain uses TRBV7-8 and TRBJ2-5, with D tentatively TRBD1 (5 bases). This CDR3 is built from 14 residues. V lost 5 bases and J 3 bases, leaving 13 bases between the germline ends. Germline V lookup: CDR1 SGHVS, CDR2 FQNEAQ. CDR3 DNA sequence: TGTGCCAGCAGCCCTCGCGCAGGGAAAGAGACCCAGTACTTC. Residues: CASSPRAGKETQYF.

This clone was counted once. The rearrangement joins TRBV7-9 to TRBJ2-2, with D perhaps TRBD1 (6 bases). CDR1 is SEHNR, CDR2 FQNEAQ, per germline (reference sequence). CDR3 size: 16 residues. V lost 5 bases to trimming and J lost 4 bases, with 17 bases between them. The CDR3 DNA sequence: TGTGCCAGCAGCCGTCCCACCGGGACATCCACCGGGGAGCTGTTTTTT. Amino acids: CASSRPTGTSTGELFF. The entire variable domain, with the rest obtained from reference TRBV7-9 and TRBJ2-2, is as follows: DTGVSQNPRHKITKRGQNVTFRCDPISEHNRLYWYRQTLGQGPEFLTYFQNEAQLEKSRLLSDRFSAERPKGSFSTLEIQRTEQGDSAMYLCASSRPTGTSTGELFFGEGSRLTVL.

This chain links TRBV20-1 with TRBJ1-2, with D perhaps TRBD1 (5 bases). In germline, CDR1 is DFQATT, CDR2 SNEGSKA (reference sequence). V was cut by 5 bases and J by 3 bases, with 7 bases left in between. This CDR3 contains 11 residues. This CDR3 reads CSAGGDYGYTF. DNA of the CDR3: TGCAGTGCTGGGGGGGACTATGGCTACACCTTC.

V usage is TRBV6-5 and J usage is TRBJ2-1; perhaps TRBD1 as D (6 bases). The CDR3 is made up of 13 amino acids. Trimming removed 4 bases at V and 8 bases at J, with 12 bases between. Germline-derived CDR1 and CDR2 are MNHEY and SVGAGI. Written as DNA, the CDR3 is TGTGCCAGCAGTTCCAGGGGATTGGATGAGCAGTTCTTC. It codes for CASSSRGLDEQFF.

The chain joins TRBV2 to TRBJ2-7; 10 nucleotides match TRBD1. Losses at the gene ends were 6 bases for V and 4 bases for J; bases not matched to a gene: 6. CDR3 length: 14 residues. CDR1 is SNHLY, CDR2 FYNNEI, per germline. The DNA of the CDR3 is TGTGCCAGCAGCGACGGACAGGGGGGTTACGAGCAGTACTTC. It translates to CASSDGQGGYEQYF.

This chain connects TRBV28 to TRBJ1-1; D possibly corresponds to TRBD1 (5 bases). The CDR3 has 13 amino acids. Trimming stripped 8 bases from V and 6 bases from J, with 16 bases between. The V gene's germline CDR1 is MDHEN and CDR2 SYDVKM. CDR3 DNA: TGTGCCAGCGGTTACACAGGTATCCCTGAAGCTTTCTTT. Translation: CASGYTGIPEAFF.

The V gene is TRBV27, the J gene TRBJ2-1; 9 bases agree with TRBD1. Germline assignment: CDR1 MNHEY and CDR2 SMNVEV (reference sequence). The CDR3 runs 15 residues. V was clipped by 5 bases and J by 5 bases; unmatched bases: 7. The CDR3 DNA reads TGTGCCAGCAGTGTCCCGGGACAGGGTGACAATGAGCAGTTCTTC. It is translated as CASSVPGQGDNEQFF.

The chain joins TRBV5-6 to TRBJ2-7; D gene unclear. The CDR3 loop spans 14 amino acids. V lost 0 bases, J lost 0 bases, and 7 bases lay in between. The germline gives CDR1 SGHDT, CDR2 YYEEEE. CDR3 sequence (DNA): TGTGCCAGCAGCTTGGGTATAGTCTCCTACGAGCAGTACTTC. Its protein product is CASSLGIVSYEQYF. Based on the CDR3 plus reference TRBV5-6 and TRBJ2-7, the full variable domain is DAGVTQSPTHLIKTRGQQVTLRCSPKSGHDTVSWYQQALGQGPQFIFQYYEEEERQRGNFPDRFSGHQFPNYSSELNVNALLLGDSALYLCASSLGIVSYEQYFGPGTRLTVT.

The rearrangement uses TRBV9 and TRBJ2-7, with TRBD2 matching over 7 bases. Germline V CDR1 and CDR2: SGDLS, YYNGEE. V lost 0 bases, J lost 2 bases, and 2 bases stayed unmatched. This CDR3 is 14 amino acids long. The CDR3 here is CASSVGLATYEQYF. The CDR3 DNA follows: TGTGCCAGCAGCGTAGGACTAGCTACCTACGAGCAGTACTTC.

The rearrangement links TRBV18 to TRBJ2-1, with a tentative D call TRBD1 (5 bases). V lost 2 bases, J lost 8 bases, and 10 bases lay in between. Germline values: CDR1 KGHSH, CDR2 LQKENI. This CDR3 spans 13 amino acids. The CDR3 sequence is CASSPGQGYEQFF. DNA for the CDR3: TGTGCCAGCTCACCAGGGCAGGGCTATGAGCAGTTCTTC.